Listed below are T cell receptor beta chains from one sample, sequenced in a study of shared clonotypes between healthy human individuals. Measured with immunoSEQ multiplex PCR; TCRdb has only the in-frame clones, and not every one. Of hundreds of thousands of clones detected, roughly 96% appear once; the ten largest clones hold approximately 0.1%. The specimen sequenced was naive CD8+ T cells sorted from blood. Every receptor here comes from a woman in her 30s in good health. CDR3s include the opening cysteine and the closing phenylalanine or tryptophan. The order of the fields is CDR3 protein, CDR3 DNA, D gene, V gene, clone size, J gene. D genes are given only for firm matches. Part of the rows lack a size; the others show once, few, many or a class for expanded clones.

CDR3aa: CASYGAPSDNEKLFF
CDR3nt: TGTGCCAGCTACGGGGCCCCGTCGGATAATGAAAAACTGTTTTTT
d_gene: .
v_gene: TRBV2
abundance: .
j_gene: TRBJ1-4

CDR3aa: CASSLVGYTF
CDR3nt: TGTGCCAGCAGCCTCGTAGGCTACACCTTC
d_gene: .
v_gene: TRBV2
abundance: .
j_gene: TRBJ1-2

CDR3aa: CASSSRDNYGYTF
CDR3nt: TGTGCCAGCAGTTCGCGGGACAACTATGGCTACACCTTC
d_gene: .
v_gene: TRBV28
abundance: .
j_gene: TRBJ1-2

CDR3aa: CASRSGQQSNQPQHF
CDR3nt: TGTGCCAGCAGATCGGGACAGCAGTCCAATCAGCCCCAGCATTTT
d_gene: TRBD1
v_gene: TRBV6-1
abundance: .
j_gene: TRBJ1-5

CDR3aa: CSVYGGFSTDTQYF
CDR3nt: TGCAGCGTTTATGGCGGTTTTAGCACAGATACGCAGTATTTT
d_gene: .
v_gene: TRBV29-1
abundance: .
j_gene: TRBJ2-3

CDR3aa: CASNGILAGGDEQFF
CDR3nt: TGTGCCAGCAACGGGATCCTAGCGGGAGGAGATGAGCAGTTCTTC
d_gene: TRBD2
v_gene: TRBV7-8
abundance: .
j_gene: TRBJ2-1

CDR3aa: CASSSSGSRSLEQFF
CDR3nt: TGTGCCAGCAGCTCTAGCGGGAGTAGGTCGCTTGAGCAGTTCTTC
d_gene: TRBD2
v_gene: TRBV6-5
abundance: .
j_gene: TRBJ2-1

CDR3aa: CASSSPGRGSYEQYF
CDR3nt: TGTGCCAGCAGTTCCCCCGGGCGGGGTTCCTACGAGCAGTACTTC
d_gene: .
v_gene: TRBV28
abundance: .
j_gene: TRBJ2-7

CDR3aa: CANKGSGGTEAFF
CDR3nt: TGTGCCAACAAAGGGTCGGGTGGCACTGAAGCTTTCTTT
d_gene: .
v_gene: TRBV2
abundance: .
j_gene: TRBJ1-1

CDR3aa: CASSLNTNQPQHF
CDR3nt: TGTGCCAGCAGCTTAAACACCAATCAGCCCCAGCATTTT
d_gene: .
v_gene: TRBV7-9
abundance: .
j_gene: TRBJ1-5

CDR3aa: CASSPSGQGNEQYF
CDR3nt: TGTGCCAGCAGCCCCTCGGGACAGGGCAACGAGCAGTACTTC
d_gene: TRBD1
v_gene: TRBV5-4
abundance: once
j_gene: TRBJ2-7

CDR3aa: CASSQGQGVYNEQFF
CDR3nt: TGCGCCAGCAGCCAGGGGCAGGGGGTATACAATGAGCAGTTCTTC
d_gene: TRBD1
v_gene: TRBV4-1
abundance: .
j_gene: TRBJ2-1

CDR3aa: CASSLAFDRVGNTQYF
CDR3nt: TGTGCCAGCAGTTTAGCGTTCGACAGGGTAGGAAATACGCAGTATTTT
d_gene: TRBD1
v_gene: TRBV28
abundance: once
j_gene: TRBJ2-3

CDR3aa: CASSGGQGFLYGYTF
CDR3nt: TGTGCCAGCAGTGGGGGACAGGGGTTTCTATATGGCTACACCTTC
d_gene: TRBD1
v_gene: TRBV6-1
abundance: .
j_gene: TRBJ1-2

CDR3aa: CASSEQTASNSEQYF
CDR3nt: TGTGCCAGCAGCGAACAGACGGCCTCAAACAGCGAGCAGTACTTC
d_gene: .
v_gene: TRBV9
abundance: once
j_gene: TRBJ2-7

CDR3aa: CASKTGGSTDTQYF
CDR3nt: TGTGCCAGTAAGACAGGGGGAAGCACAGATACGCAGTATTTT
d_gene: TRBD1
v_gene: TRBV27
abundance: .
j_gene: TRBJ2-3

CDR3aa: CSVEQHSAGHVYVGYTF
CDR3nt: TGCAGCGTTGAGCAGCACTCCGCGGGACACGTCTATGTGGGCTACACCTTC
d_gene: .
v_gene: TRBV29-1
abundance: .
j_gene: TRBJ1-2

CDR3aa: CASSSLLEQYF
CDR3nt: TGTGCCAGCAGTTCGCTGCTGGAGCAGTACTTC
d_gene: .
v_gene: TRBV28
abundance: .
j_gene: TRBJ2-7

CDR3aa: CASSQDTGRANYGYTF
CDR3nt: TGCGCCAGCAGCCAAGATACAGGGAGAGCTAACTATGGCTACACCTTC
d_gene: .
v_gene: TRBV4-1
abundance: .
j_gene: TRBJ1-2

CDR3aa: CASSLFGTGEGVTGELFF
CDR3nt: TGTGCCAGCAGTTTGTTCGGGACAGGGGAAGGTGTTACCGGGGAGCTGTTTTTT
d_gene: TRBD1
v_gene: TRBV28
abundance: .
j_gene: TRBJ2-2

CDR3aa: CASSFSGRFDEQFF
CDR3nt: TGTGCCAGCAGCTTTAGCGGGAGGTTCGATGAGCAGTTCTTC
d_gene: TRBD2
v_gene: TRBV7-9
abundance: .
j_gene: TRBJ2-1

CDR3aa: CASTYDTDTQYF
CDR3nt: TGTGCCAGCACCTATGACACAGATACGCAGTATTTT
d_gene: .
v_gene: TRBV7-9
abundance: .
j_gene: TRBJ2-3

CDR3aa: CASSLTGTGNQPQHF
CDR3nt: TGTGCCAGCAGCTTGACAGGGACGGGCAATCAGCCCCAGCATTTT
d_gene: TRBD1
v_gene: TRBV28
abundance: .
j_gene: TRBJ1-5

CDR3aa: CASSPEGFAYEQYF
CDR3nt: TGTGCCAGCAGTCCTGAGGGATTTGCGTACGAGCAGTACTTC
d_gene: .
v_gene: TRBV7-9
abundance: .
j_gene: TRBJ2-7

CDR3aa: CASSYGHPVLTF
CDR3nt: TGTGCCAGCAGCTACGGACACCCCGTCCTGACTTTC
d_gene: .
v_gene: TRBV11-2
abundance: .
j_gene: TRBJ2-6

CDR3aa: CASSPTRGYEQFF
CDR3nt: TGTGCCAGCAGCCCCACCCGAGGCTATGAGCAGTTCTTC
d_gene: .
v_gene: TRBV7-6
abundance: .
j_gene: TRBJ2-1

CDR3aa: CASSSTRGSSYEQYF
CDR3nt: TGTGCCAGCAGCTCAACCCGGGGCTCCTCCTACGAGCAGTACTTC
d_gene: .
v_gene: TRBV7-8
abundance: .
j_gene: TRBJ2-7

CDR3aa: CASSPTGGRVGYTF
CDR3nt: TGTGCCAGCAGTCCCACAGGGGGAAGGGTTGGCTACACCTTC
d_gene: TRBD1
v_gene: TRBV28
abundance: once
j_gene: TRBJ1-2

CDR3aa: CASSRRGAGSTDTQYF
CDR3nt: TGTGCCAGCAGTCGCCGGGGAGCGGGTAGCACAGATACGCAGTATTTT
d_gene: .
v_gene: TRBV2
abundance: .
j_gene: TRBJ2-3

CDR3aa: CASSDSDRGWHQPQHF
CDR3nt: TGTGCCAGCAGTGACTCCGACAGGGGCTGGCATCAGCCCCAGCATTTT
d_gene: TRBD1
v_gene: TRBV2
abundance: .
j_gene: TRBJ1-5

CDR3aa: CASSLSRVAGANVLTF
CDR3nt: TGTGCCAGCAGTTTATCCAGGGTTGCCGGGGCCAACGTCCTGACTTTC
d_gene: .
v_gene: TRBV27
abundance: .
j_gene: TRBJ2-6

CDR3aa: CASRGGTNYGYTF
CDR3nt: TGTGCCAGCAGAGGGGGGACTAACTATGGCTACACCTTC
d_gene: .
v_gene: TRBV27
abundance: .
j_gene: TRBJ1-2

CDR3aa: CSAKDGSYEQYF
CDR3nt: TGCAGTGCTAAAGACGGCTCCTACGAGCAGTACTTC
d_gene: .
v_gene: TRBV29-1
abundance: .
j_gene: TRBJ2-7

CDR3aa: CASRGTGEISDTQYF
CDR3nt: TGTGCCAGTCGGGGGACAGGGGAAATATCAGATACGCAGTATTTT
d_gene: TRBD1
v_gene: TRBV19
abundance: .
j_gene: TRBJ2-3

CDR3aa: CASSDPSGYTEAFF
CDR3nt: TGTGCCAGCAGTGATCCCTCAGGGTACACTGAAGCTTTCTTT
d_gene: .
v_gene: TRBV25-1
abundance: .
j_gene: TRBJ1-1

CDR3aa: CASHSSGRQPQHF
CDR3nt: TGTGCCAGTCATTCTTCGGGTCGTCAGCCCCAGCATTTT
d_gene: .
v_gene: TRBV28
abundance: .
j_gene: TRBJ1-5

CDR3aa: CASRRGDVTNEKLFF
CDR3nt: TGTGCCAGCCGAAGAGGGGATGTAACTAATGAAAAACTGTTTTTT
d_gene: .
v_gene: TRBV7-9
abundance: .
j_gene: TRBJ1-4

CDR3aa: CARDRNRTAFF
CDR3nt: TGTGCCAGGGACAGGAACCGGACCGCTTTCTTT
d_gene: TRBD1
v_gene: TRBV7-6
abundance: few
j_gene: TRBJ1-1

CDR3aa: CASSELGTQYF
CDR3nt: TGTGCCAGCAGTGAATTGGGTACGCAGTATTTT
d_gene: .
v_gene: TRBV6-1
abundance: .
j_gene: TRBJ2-3

CDR3aa: CASSPGSYEQYF
CDR3nt: TGTGCCAGCAGTCCTGGCTCCTACGAGCAGTACTTC
d_gene: .
v_gene: TRBV28
abundance: .
j_gene: TRBJ2-7

CDR3aa: CASSLGAGSIYEQYF
CDR3nt: TGTGCCAGCAGCTTAGGGGCGGGATCAATTTACGAGCAGTACTTC
d_gene: .
v_gene: TRBV7-9
abundance: .
j_gene: TRBJ2-7

CDR3aa: CASSGTGFWAEAFF
CDR3nt: TGTGCCAGCAGCGGTACAGGGTTTTGGGCTGAAGCTTTCTTT
d_gene: .
v_gene: TRBV5-8
abundance: .
j_gene: TRBJ1-1